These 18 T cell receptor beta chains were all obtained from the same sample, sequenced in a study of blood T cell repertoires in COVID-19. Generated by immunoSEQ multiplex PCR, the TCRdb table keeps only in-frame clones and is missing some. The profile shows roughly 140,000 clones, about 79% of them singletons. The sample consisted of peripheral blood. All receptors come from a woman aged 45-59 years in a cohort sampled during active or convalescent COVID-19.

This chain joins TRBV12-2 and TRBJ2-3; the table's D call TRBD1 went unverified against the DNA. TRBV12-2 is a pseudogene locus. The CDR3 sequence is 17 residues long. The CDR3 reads CASRKERTGQVTDTQYF. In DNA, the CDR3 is TGTGCAAGTCGCAAAGAACGGACAGGCCAGGTCACAGATACGCAGTATTTT.

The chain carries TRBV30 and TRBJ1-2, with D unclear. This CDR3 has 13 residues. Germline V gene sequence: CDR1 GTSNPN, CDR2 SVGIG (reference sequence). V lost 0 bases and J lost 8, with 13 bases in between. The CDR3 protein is CAWSVIRTRGYTF. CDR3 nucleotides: TGTGCCTGGAGTGTAATTAGGACTCGCGGCTACACCTTC.

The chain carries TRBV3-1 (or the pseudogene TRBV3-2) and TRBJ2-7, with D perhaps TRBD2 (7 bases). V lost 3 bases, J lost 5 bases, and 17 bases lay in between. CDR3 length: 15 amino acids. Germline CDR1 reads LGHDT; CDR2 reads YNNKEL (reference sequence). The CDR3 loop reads CASSQGGGLSDEQYF. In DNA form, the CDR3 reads TGTGCCAGCAGCCAGGGCGGGGGCCTATCAGACGAGCAGTACTTC.

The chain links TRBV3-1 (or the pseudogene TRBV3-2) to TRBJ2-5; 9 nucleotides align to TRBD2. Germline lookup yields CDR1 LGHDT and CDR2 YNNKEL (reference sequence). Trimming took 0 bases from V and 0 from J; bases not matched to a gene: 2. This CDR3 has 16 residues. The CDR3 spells CASSQDLAGYQETQYF. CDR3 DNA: TGTGCCAGCAGCCAAGATCTAGCGGGGTACCAAGAGACCCAGTACTTC.

CDR3 coding DNA: TGTGCCAGCAGCCTCCGGACTAGCGGGGGGGCGAACATTCAGTACTTC. Amino acid sequence: CASSLRTSGGANIQYF. The chain is built from TRBV3-1 (or the pseudogene TRBV3-2) and TRBJ2-4; the match to TRBD2 covers 15 bases. The germline gives CDR1 LGHDT, CDR2 YNNKEL (reference sequence). This CDR3 has 16 residues. With 4 bases clipped from V and 7 bases from J, the junction kept 5 bases outside the gene matches.

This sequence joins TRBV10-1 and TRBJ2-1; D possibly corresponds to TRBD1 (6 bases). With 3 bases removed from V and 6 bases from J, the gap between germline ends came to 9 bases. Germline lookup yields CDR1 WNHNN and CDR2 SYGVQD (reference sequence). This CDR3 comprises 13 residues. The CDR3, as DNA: TGCGCCAGCAGTGACGGACAGAGCAATGAGCAGTTCTTC. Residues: CASSDGQSNEQFF.

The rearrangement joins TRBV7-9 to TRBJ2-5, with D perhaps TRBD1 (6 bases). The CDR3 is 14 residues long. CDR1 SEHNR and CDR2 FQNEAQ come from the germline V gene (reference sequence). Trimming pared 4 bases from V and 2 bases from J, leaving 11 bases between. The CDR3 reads CASSWGTRQETQYF. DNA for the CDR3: TGTGCCAGCAGCTGGGGGACACGGCAAGAGACCCAGTACTTC.

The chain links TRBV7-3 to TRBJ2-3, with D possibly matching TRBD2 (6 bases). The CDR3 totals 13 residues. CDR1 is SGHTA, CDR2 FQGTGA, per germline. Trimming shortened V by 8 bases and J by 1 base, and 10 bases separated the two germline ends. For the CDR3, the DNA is TGTGCCAGCTCGTGGAGGGGCACAGATACGCAGTATTTT. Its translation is CASSWRGTDTQYF. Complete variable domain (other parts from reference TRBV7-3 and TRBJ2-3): GAGVSQTPSNKVTEKGKYVELRCDPISGHTALYWYRQSLGQGPEFLIYFQGTGAADDSGLPNDRFFAVRPEGSVSTLKIQRTERGDSAVYLCASSWRGTDTQYFGPGTRLTVL.

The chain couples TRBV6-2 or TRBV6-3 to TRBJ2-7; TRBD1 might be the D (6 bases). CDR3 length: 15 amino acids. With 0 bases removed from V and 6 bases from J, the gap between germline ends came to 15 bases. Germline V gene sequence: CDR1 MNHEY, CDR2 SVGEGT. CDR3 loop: CASSYSIQGLGEQYF. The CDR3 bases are TGTGCCAGCAGTTACTCGATACAGGGTCTTGGCGAGCAGTACTTC.

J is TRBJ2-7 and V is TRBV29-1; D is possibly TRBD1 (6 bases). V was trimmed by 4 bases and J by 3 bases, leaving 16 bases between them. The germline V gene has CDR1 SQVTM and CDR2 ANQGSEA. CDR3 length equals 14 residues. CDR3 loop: CSVVSGERYYEQYF. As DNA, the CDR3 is TGCAGCGTTGTCTCAGGGGAGAGGTACTACGAGCAGTACTTC.

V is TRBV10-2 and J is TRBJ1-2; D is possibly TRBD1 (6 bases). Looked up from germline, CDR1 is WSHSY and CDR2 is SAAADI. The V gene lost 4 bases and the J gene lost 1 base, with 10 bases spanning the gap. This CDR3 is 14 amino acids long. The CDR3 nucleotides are TGCGCCAGCAGTGTGCCGGACAGTAACTATGGCTACACCTTC. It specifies CASSVPDSNYGYTF.

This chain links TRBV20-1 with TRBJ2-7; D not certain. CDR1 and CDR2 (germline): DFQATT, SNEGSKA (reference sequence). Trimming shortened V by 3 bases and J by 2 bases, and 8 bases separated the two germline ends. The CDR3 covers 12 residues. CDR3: CSASPVPYEQYF. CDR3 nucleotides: TGCAGTGCTAGTCCAGTTCCCTACGAGCAGTACTTC.

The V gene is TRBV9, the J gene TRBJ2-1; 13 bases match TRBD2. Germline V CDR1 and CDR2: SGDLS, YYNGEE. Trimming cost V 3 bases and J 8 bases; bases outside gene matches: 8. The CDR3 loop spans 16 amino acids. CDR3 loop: CASSATTSGGADEQFF. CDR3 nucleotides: TGTGCCAGCAGCGCTACCACTAGCGGGGGGGCCGATGAGCAGTTCTTC.

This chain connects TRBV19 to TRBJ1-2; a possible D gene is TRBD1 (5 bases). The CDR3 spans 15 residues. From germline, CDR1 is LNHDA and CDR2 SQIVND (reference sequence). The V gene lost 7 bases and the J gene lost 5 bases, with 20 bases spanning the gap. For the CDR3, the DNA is TGTGCCAGTAAGGTAGGACACCTAGACGAATATGGCTACACCTTC. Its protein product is CASKVGHLDEYGYTF.

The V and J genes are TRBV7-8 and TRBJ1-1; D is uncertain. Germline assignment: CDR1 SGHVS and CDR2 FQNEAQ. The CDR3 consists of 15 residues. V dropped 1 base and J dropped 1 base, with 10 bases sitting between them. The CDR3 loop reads CASSLVMGGNTEAFF. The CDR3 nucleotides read TGTGCCAGCAGCTTAGTAATGGGAGGGAACACTGAAGCTTTCTTT.

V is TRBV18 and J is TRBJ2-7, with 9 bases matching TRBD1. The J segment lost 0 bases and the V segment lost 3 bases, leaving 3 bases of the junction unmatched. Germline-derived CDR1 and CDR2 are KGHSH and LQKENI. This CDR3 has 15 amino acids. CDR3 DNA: TGTGCCAGCTCACCTGGACAGGGGCCCTCCTACGAGCAGTACTTC. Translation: CASSPGQGPSYEQYF.

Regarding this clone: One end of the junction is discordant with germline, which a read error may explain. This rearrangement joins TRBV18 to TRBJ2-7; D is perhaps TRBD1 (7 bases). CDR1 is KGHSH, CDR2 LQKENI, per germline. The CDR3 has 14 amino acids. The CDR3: CASLPGGSSYEQYF. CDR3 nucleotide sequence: TGTGCCAGCTTACCAGGGGGGAGCTCCTACGAGCAGTACTTC. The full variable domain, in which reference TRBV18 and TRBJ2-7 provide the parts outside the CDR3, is NAGVMQNPRHLVRRRGQEARLRCSPMKGHSHVYWYRQLPEEGLKFMVYLQKENIIDESGMPKERFSAEFPKEGPSILRIQQVVRGDSAAYFCASLPGGSSYEQYFGPGTRLTVT.

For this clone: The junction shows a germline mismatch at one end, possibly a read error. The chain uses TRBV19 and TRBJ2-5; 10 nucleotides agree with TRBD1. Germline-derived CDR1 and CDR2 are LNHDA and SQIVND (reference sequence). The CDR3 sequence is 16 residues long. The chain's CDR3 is CASSIATTGGASRHDF. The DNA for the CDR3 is TGTGCCAGTAGTATAGCCACGACAGGGGGCGCTTCCCGACACGACTTC. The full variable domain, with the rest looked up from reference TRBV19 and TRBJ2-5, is DGGITQSPKYLFRKEGQNVTLSCEQNLNHDAMYWYRQDPGQGLRLIYYSQIVNDFQKGDIAEGYSVSREKKESFPLTVTSAQKNPTAFYLCASSIATTGGASRHDFGPGTRLLVL.